The 23 T cell receptor beta chains presented below share a single source sample, sequenced in a study of CD8+ T cells in alopecia areata. Once RNA had been extracted, it was reverse transcribed into cDNA to act as the sequencing template. This table comes from immunoSEQ multiplex PCR, and its TCRdb copy is limited to in-frame clones, with some not included. The sample yields about 110,000 clones, 50% to 70% seen once. Input material: NKG2D-low CD8+ T cells sorted from blood. The receptors shown here come from a human donor with alopecia areata.

This clone has only a few counts. The V gene is TRBV18, the J gene TRBJ1-2; possible D gene TRBD1, 5 bases. Trimming left V 2 bases short and J 6 bases short, with 7 bases between. This CDR3 spans 12 amino acids. Germline V lookup: CDR1 KGHSH, CDR2 LQKENI. The CDR3 reads CASSPDSNGYTF. The CDR3 coding sequence is TGTGCCAGCTCACCAGACAGCAATGGCTACACCTTC.

The V call is TRBV9, the J call TRBJ2-1, with a possible D match to TRBD1 (6 bases). Germline CDR1 reads SGDLS; CDR2 reads YYNGEE. The CDR3 is made up of 16 amino acids. Trimming shortened V by 3 bases and J by 4 bases, and 17 bases separated the two germline ends. CDR3 loop: CASSAPPKGDYNEQFF. The CDR3 DNA follows: TGTGCCAGCAGCGCCCCACCGAAGGGGGATTACAATGAGCAGTTCTTC.

The V gene is TRBV5-6, the J gene TRBJ2-1, with 12 bases matching TRBD2. Germline loops: CDR1 SGHDT, CDR2 YYEEEE. The trim removed 4 bases at V and 3 bases at J, leaving 8 bases unmatched. The CDR3 runs to 17 residues. CDR3 region: CASSPLSSGRVYNEQFF. The DNA of the CDR3 is TGTGCCAGCAGCCCTCTCTCTAGCGGGAGGGTCTACAATGAGCAGTTCTTC.

The chain recombines TRBV4-1 with TRBJ1-4, with 11 positions matching TRBD1. CDR3 size: 18 residues. V lost 4 bases, J lost 0 bases, and 7 bases stayed unmatched. The germline CDR1 and CDR2 sequences are MGHRA and YSYEKL. The CDR3 here is CASSLRDRGGATNEKLFF. The CDR3 bases are TGCGCCAGCAGCCTAAGGGACAGGGGGGGTGCAACTAATGAAAAACTGTTTTTT.

In its sample, this clone was seen once. The chain links TRBV27 to TRBJ2-7; 8 bases are shared with TRBD1. CDR1 is MNHEY, CDR2 SMNVEV, per germline (reference sequence). With V trimmed by 6 bases and J by 7 bases, 8 bases remained unmatched. The CDR3 sequence is 13 residues long. This CDR3 is CASSGQGRREQYF. The CDR3 DNA is TGTGCCAGCAGCGGACAGGGACGTAGGGAGCAGTACTTC.

The chain uses TRBV28 and TRBJ1-5; D is uncertain. Per germline, CDR1 MDHEN and CDR2 SYDVKM. The CDR3 consists of 11 residues. Trimming pared 5 bases from V and 5 bases from J, leaving 4 bases between. CDR3 nucleotides: TGTGCCAGCAGTAACTATCAGCCCCAGCATTTT. This translates into CASSNYQPQHF. Using reference TRBV28 and TRBJ1-5 for the parts outside the CDR3, the full variable domain is DVKVTQSSRYLVKRTGEKVFLECVQDMDHENMFWYRQDPGLGLRLIYFSYDVKMKEKGDIPEGYSVSREKKERFSLILESASTNQTSMYLCASSNYQPQHFGDGTRLSIL.

A few counts support this clone. The chain combines TRBV2 with TRBJ2-7; tentative D call: TRBD2 (5 bases). V lost 3 bases, J lost 7 bases, and 7 bases lay in between. Looked up from germline, CDR1 is SNHLY and CDR2 is FYNNEI. The CDR3 loop spans 11 amino acids. The CDR3 protein is CASSDGGEQYF. The DNA of the CDR3 is TGTGCCAGCAGTGACGGCGGGGAGCAGTACTTC.

A single count supports this clone. The sample carries other DNA sequences with the same CDR3. The chain employs TRBV7-3 and TRBJ2-1; D is ambiguous. The V end was cut by 6 bases, the J end by 0 bases, with 12 bases between. Germline CDR1 SGHTA, CDR2 FQGTGA. This CDR3 is built from 15 residues. In DNA, the CDR3 is TGTGCCAGCAGTTTGGGCTCGAGCTCCTACAATGAGCAGTTCTTC. Its translation is CASSLGSSSYNEQFF.

This chain connects TRBV2 to TRBJ1-2; D not resolved. Germline values: CDR1 SNHLY, CDR2 FYNNEI. With 0 bases removed from V and 10 bases from J, the gap between germline ends came to 3 bases. The CDR3 contains 10 residues. The CDR3 DNA sequence: TGTGCCAGCAGTGAAGCTGACTACACCTTC. Protein sequence: CASSEADYTF.

This clone was picked up one time. The chain has TRBV15 and TRBJ2-5, with 16 positions matching TRBD2. Per the germline V gene, CDR1 is LNHNV and CDR2 is YYDKDF (reference sequence). V lost 1 base to trimming and J lost 6 bases; unmatched junction nucleotides: 11. The CDR3 contains 19 residues. CDR3 DNA: TGTGCCACCAGCAGAGTCCCGGGACTAGCGGGAGGGCCGGGACAGACCCAGTACTTC. Protein sequence: CATSRVPGLAGGPGQTQYF.

The chain recombines TRBV4-1 with TRBJ2-6, with D tentatively TRBD1 or TRBD2 (5 bases each). Looked up from germline, CDR1 is MGHRA and CDR2 is YSYEKL. CDR3 length: 18 amino acids. Deletions cut 1 base from V and 0 bases from J, with 13 bases between. CDR3 nucleotide sequence: TGCGCCAGCAGCCAAGTGGGCCAGGGACCCTCTGGGGCCAACGTCCTGACTTTC. Its protein product is CASSQVGQGPSGANVLTF.

The chain couples TRBV28 to TRBJ2-1; TRBD1 or TRBD2 may be the D gene (6 bases each). CDR1 and CDR2 from the germline V gene are MDHEN and SYDVKM. Trimming pared 3 bases from V and 10 bases from J, leaving 10 bases between. This CDR3 is 12 amino acids long. The CDR3 protein is CASSLGGWEQFF. The CDR3 coding sequence is TGTGCCAGCAGTTTGGGGGGCTGGGAGCAGTTCTTC.

This chain links TRBV13 with TRBJ1-4, with 7 positions matching TRBD1. CDR1 is PRHDT, CDR2 FYEKMQ, per germline (reference sequence). The V and J ends lost 7 bases and 3 bases, in that order; junction bases with no gene match: 5. The CDR3 extends over 14 amino acids. The CDR3 DNA sequence: TGTGCCAGCAAAGGGGGCAAGGCTAATGAAAAACTGTTTTTT. Translating it yields CASKGGKANEKLFF.

The rearrangement links TRBV6-1 to TRBJ2-1; 8 bases map to TRBD2. The CDR3 runs to 17 residues. Germline lookup yields CDR1 MNHNS and CDR2 SASEGT. Trimming took 2 bases from V and 10 from J; bases not matched to a gene: 16. The CDR3, as DNA: TGTGCCAGCAGTGAAAGGTTGGGGCTAGCGGGTCTAGGGGAGCAGTTCTTC. It codes for CASSERLGLAGLGEQFF.

The rearrangement uses TRBV19 and TRBJ1-5; TRBD1 agrees at 11 bases. The CDR3 length is 13 residues. Germline V gives CDR1 LNHDA, CDR2 SQIVND (reference sequence). V was clipped by 11 bases and J by 4 bases; unmatched bases: 4. Here the CDR3 DNA reads TGTGCCTCGGACAGGGGGCAAAATCAGCCCCAGCATTTT. This sequence encodes CASDRGQNQPQHF.

The chain employs TRBV9 and TRBJ2-3; D is unresolved. Trimming pared 1 base from V and 0 bases from J, leaving 12 bases between. CDR1 SGDLS and CDR2 YYNGEE come from the germline V gene. This CDR3 is 16 amino acids long. This CDR3 is CASSVNRGASTDTQYF. CDR3 DNA: TGTGCCAGCAGCGTAAATCGCGGAGCTAGCACAGATACGCAGTATTTT.

The rearrangement uses TRBV6-4 and TRBJ1-5; TRBD1 agrees at 7 bases. Germline V gives CDR1 MRHNA, CDR2 SNTAGT. The junction had 8 bases not matched to a gene; V was cut back by 5 bases and J by 7 bases. The CDR3 consists of 14 residues. As DNA, the CDR3 is TGTGCCAGCAGTCCGGACAGGACGTTCCAGCCCCAGCATTTT. Translated, it gives CASSPDRTFQPQHF.

This clone was counted a single time. This rearrangement joins TRBV9 to TRBJ2-5, with 9 bases aligning to TRBD1. CDR1 and CDR2 (germline): SGDLS, YYNGEE. V dropped 5 bases and J dropped 5; count of bases not matched to a gene: 7. There are 14 residues in the CDR3. The CDR3: CASSGPGQGETQYF. CDR3 in DNA: TGTGCCAGCAGTGGACCGGGACAGGGTGAGACCCAGTACTTC.

The chain has TRBV5-1 and TRBJ1-1; D ambiguous. Per germline, CDR1 SGHRS and CDR2 YFSETQ. Deletions cut 0 bases from V and 1 base from J, with 4 bases between. CDR3 size: 13 residues. The CDR3 sequence: CASSLATNTEAFF. CDR3 nucleotides: TGCGCCAGCAGCTTGGCAACGAACACTGAAGCTTTCTTT.

This clone was detected only a few times. The V gene is TRBV29-1, the J gene TRBJ2-1; TRBD2 matches at 8 bases. The CDR3 consists of 12 residues. Looked up from germline, CDR1 is SQVTM and CDR2 is ANQGSEA. Trimming removed 6 bases from V and 7 bases from J; junction bases left unmatched: 5. Written as DNA, the CDR3 is TGCAGCGTCCAGCGGGAGAGTAATGAGCAGTTCTTC. Translation: CSVQRESNEQFF.

The rearrangement joins TRBV2 to TRBJ2-5; D is ambiguous. Germline lookup yields CDR1 SNHLY and CDR2 FYNNEI. The CDR3 totals 12 residues. V was clipped by 10 bases and J by 7 bases, with 16 bases between them. CDR3 sequence (DNA): TGTGCCACCGACCTCTCTATTGGGACCCAGTACTTC. It translates to CATDLSIGTQYF.

The chain links TRBV10-3 to TRBJ2-5; no definite D call. Trimming pared 0 bases from V and 4 bases from J, leaving 9 bases between. CDR1 and CDR2 from the germline V gene are ENHRY and SYGVKD. This CDR3 has 14 residues. CDR3 loop: CAISESETGETQYF. The CDR3 nucleotides are TGTGCCATCAGTGAGTCGGAGACGGGAGAGACCCAGTACTTC.

This clone was observed a few times. The chain has TRBV7-8 and TRBJ2-1; maybe TRBD1 (6 bases). Trimming took 2 bases from V and 9 from J, leaving 17 bases between them. Germline V gene data show CDR1 as SGHVS and CDR2 as FQNEAQ. The CDR3 is made up of 15 amino acids. CDR3 region: CASSLRGYGISEQFF. Here the CDR3 DNA reads TGTGCCAGCAGCTTAAGGGGGTACGGAATTAGTGAGCAGTTCTTC.